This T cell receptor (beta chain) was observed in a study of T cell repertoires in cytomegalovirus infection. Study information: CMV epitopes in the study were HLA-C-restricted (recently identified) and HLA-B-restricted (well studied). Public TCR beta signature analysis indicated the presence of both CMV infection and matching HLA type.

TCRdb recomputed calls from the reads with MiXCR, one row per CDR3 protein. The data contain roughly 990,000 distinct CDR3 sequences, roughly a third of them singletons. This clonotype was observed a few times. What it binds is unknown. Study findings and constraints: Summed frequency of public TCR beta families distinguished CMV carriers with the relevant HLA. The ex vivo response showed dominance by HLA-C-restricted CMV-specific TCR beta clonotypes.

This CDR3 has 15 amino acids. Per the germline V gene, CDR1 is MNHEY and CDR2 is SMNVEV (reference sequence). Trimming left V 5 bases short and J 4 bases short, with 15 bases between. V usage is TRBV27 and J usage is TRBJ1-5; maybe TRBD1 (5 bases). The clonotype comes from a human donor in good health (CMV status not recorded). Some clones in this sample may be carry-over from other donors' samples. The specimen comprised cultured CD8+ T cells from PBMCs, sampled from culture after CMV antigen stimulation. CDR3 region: CASSPPGKQNQPQHF. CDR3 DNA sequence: TGTGCCAGCAGTCCACCAGGGAAACAAAATCAGCCCCAGCATTTT.